These 16 T cell receptor beta chains share one sample of origin, sequenced in a study of blood T cell repertoires in COVID-19. Assay: immunoSEQ multiplex PCR; the TCRdb copy retains only in-frame clones and omits some. The sample carries under 200,000 clones, around 90% recorded once. The sequencing input was peripheral blood. These receptors were obtained from a man between 60 and 75 years old with acute or convalescent COVID-19.

This clone is a singleton in its sample. J is TRBJ1-6 and V is TRBV23-1, with D perhaps matching TRBD1 (5 bases). TRBV23-1 is reported as an ORF; its role is uncertain. The CDR3 is 15 residues long. V lost 4 bases and J 0 bases, leaving 7 bases between the germline ends. Here the CDR3 reads CASSRGLSYNSPLHF. The CDR3 DNA sequence: TGCGCCAGCAGTCGGGGCCTCTCCTATAATTCACCCCTCCACTTT.

This clone occurred many times. The chain links TRBV30 to TRBJ2-5; the match to TRBD2 covers 14 bases. The germline V gene encodes CDR1 GTSNPN and CDR2 SVGIG (reference sequence). After removal of 5 bases from V and 5 bases from J, the junction contained 7 bases not matched to a gene. The CDR3 consists of 15 residues. The CDR3 DNA follows: TGTGCCTGGGCGACTAGCGGGGGGGCGAGGGAGACCCAGTACTTC. As protein: CAWATSGGARETQYF.

V is TRBV7-9 and J is TRBJ1-3, with D possibly matching TRBD1 (5 bases). The germline V and J ends were trimmed by 11 bases and 4 bases, with 21 bases remaining between them. Germline values: CDR1 SEHNR, CDR2 FQNEAQ (reference sequence). CDR3 length: 15 amino acids. Here the CDR3 reads CAENPQGLAGNTIYF. The CDR3 DNA is TGTGCCGAGAATCCGCAGGGTTTGGCGGGAAACACCATATATTTT. The full variable domain, its missing parts supplied by reference TRBV7-9 and TRBJ1-3, is DTGVSQNPRHKITKRGQNVTFRCDPISEHNRLYWYRQTLGQGPEFLTYFQNEAQLEKSRLLSDRFSAERPKGSFSTLEIQRTEQGDSAMYLCAENPQGLAGNTIYFGEGSWLTVV.

The chain combines TRBV4-2 with TRBJ1-1, with TRBD1 as a possible D gene (6 bases). This CDR3 region has 14 residues. CDR1 and CDR2 from the germline V gene are LGHNA and YNFKEQ. V was clipped by 4 bases and J by 5 bases, with 14 bases between them. Here the CDR3 reads CASSPTGGLTEAFF. In nucleotides, the CDR3 is TGTGCCAGCAGCCCTACTGGGGGCCTTACTGAAGCTTTCTTT.

The chain couples TRBV19 to TRBJ2-5; possible D gene TRBD2, 6 bases. Germline-derived CDR1 and CDR2 are LNHDA and SQIVND (reference sequence). CDR3 length: 14 amino acids. The ends were cut back, 4 bases at V and 2 bases at J, with 11 bases in the middle. The CDR3 loop reads CASSTGTQQETQYF. CDR3 in DNA: TGTGCCAGTAGTACCGGGACTCAACAAGAGACCCAGTACTTC. The full variable domain, completed using reference TRBV19 and TRBJ2-5, is DGGITQSPKYLFRKEGQNVTLSCEQNLNHDAMYWYRQDPGQGLRLIYYSQIVNDFQKGDIAEGYSVSREKKESFPLTVTSAQKNPTAFYLCASSTGTQQETQYFGPGTRLLVL.

This chain uses TRBV6-1 with TRBJ2-3; the D is unclear. The CDR3 is 16 amino acids. Germline values: CDR1 MNHNS, CDR2 SASEGT. V was clipped by 0 bases and J by 0 bases, with 10 bases between them. For the CDR3, the DNA is TGTGCCAGCAGTGAAGCTTGGGCTCGTAGCACAGATACGCAGTATTTT. It translates to CASSEAWARSTDTQYF.

The J gene is TRBJ1-2, the V gene TRBV24-1; 11 bases are shared with TRBD1. There are 16 residues in the CDR3. With V trimmed by 3 bases and J by 4 bases, 6 bases remained unmatched. From germline, CDR1 is KGHDR and CDR2 SFDVKD. This CDR3 is CATSDARTGGSYGYTF. The CDR3 region has the DNA TGTGCCACCAGTGATGCTAGGACAGGGGGCTCCTATGGCTACACCTTC.

The chain employs TRBV6-2 or TRBV6-3 and TRBJ2-3; TRBD2 aligns across 13 bases. CDR3 size: 17 residues. Looked up from germline, CDR1 is MNHEY and CDR2 is SVGEGT. Trimming at V came to 2 bases and at J to 3 bases, leaving 5 bases not matched to a gene. The CDR3 sequence: CASSYLGLAGVTDTQYF. CDR3 coding DNA: TGTGCCAGCAGTTACCTTGGACTAGCGGGAGTAACAGATACGCAGTATTTT.

The sample holds one count of this clone. The J gene is TRBJ2-4, the V gene TRBV28; tentative D call: TRBD1 (5 bases). Per the germline V gene, CDR1 is MDHEN and CDR2 is SYDVKM. The CDR3 is made up of 15 amino acids. V dropped 2 bases and J dropped 2 bases, with 10 bases sitting between them. Written as DNA, the CDR3 is TGTGCCAGCAGTTTAACAGGCTTTACCAAAAACATTCAGTACTTC. As protein: CASSLTGFTKNIQYF.

V is TRBV7-3 and J is TRBJ2-1, with a tentative D call TRBD2 (6 bases). Trimming pared 4 bases from V and 7 bases from J, leaving 11 bases between. The CDR3 spans 13 residues. Looked up from germline, CDR1 is SGHTA and CDR2 is FQGTGA. CDR3 amino acids: CASSWGRQNEQFF. CDR3 bases: TGTGCCAGCAGCTGGGGGAGGCAGAATGAGCAGTTCTTC.

The chain recombines TRBV11-3 with TRBJ1-1; D is perhaps TRBD1 (6 bases). The CDR3 is made up of 12 amino acids. The ends were cut back, 8 bases at V and 1 base at J, with 8 bases in the middle. Germline V lookup: CDR1 SGHNT, CDR2 YENEEA. The CDR3 bases are TGTGCCAGCTCGGACAGGAACACTGAAGCTTTCTTT. This gives the protein CASSDRNTEAFF.

V usage is TRBV9 and J usage is TRBJ2-4; possibly TRBD2 for D (6 bases). CDR1 is SGDLS and CDR2 is YYNGEE in the germline V gene. V was pared by 3 bases and J by 8 bases, with 18 bases between. The CDR3 covers 15 residues. The chain's CDR3 is CASSASGAMGDIQYF. DNA of the CDR3: TGTGCCAGCAGCGCATCGGGAGCGATGGGGGACATTCAGTACTTC.

The chain is built from TRBV24-1 and TRBJ2-5, with 12 bases matching TRBD2. Germline CDR1 reads KGHDR; CDR2 reads SFDVKD. Trimming removed 4 bases from V and 4 bases from J; junction bases left unmatched: 3. The CDR3 runs to 15 residues. CDR3 region: CATSEPSGGGETQYF. The CDR3 DNA reads TGTGCCACCAGTGAGCCTAGCGGGGGGGGAGAGACCCAGTACTTC.

The chain has TRBV14 and TRBJ2-3; D remains unclear. This CDR3 is 17 amino acids long. Deletions cut 1 base from V and 1 base from J, with 15 bases between. Germline lookup yields CDR1 SGHDN and CDR2 FVKESK. The CDR3: CASSQGWARPGTDTQYF. The CDR3, as DNA: TGTGCCAGCAGCCAAGGATGGGCCCGGCCAGGCACAGATACGCAGTATTTT.

This chain uses TRBV9 with TRBJ1-4; 10 positions match TRBD1. From germline, CDR1 is SGDLS and CDR2 YYNGEE. Unmatched junction bases numbered 3, after V lost 3 bases and J lost 7 bases. The CDR3 extends over 14 amino acids. DNA for the CDR3: TGTGCCAGCAGCGCGACAGGGGGCAGTGAAAAACTGTTTTTT. It codes for CASSATGGSEKLFF. Filled out from reference TRBV9 and TRBJ1-4, the complete variable domain reads DSGVTQTPKHLITATGQRVTLRCSPRSGDLSVYWYQQSLDQGLQFLIQYYNGEERAKGNILERFSAQQFPDLHSELNLSSLELGDSALYFCASSATGGSEKLFFGSGTQLSVL.

The V and J genes are TRBV29-1 and TRBJ2-1; 8 nucleotides line up with TRBD2. This CDR3 has 14 amino acids. V shed 3 bases and J 6 bases; nucleotides not matched to a gene: 7. The germline gives CDR1 SQVTM, CDR2 ANQGSEA. The chain's CDR3 is CSVDNAGGGNEQFF. CDR3 sequence (DNA): TGCAGCGTTGATAACGCGGGAGGAGGCAATGAGCAGTTCTTC.